One T cell receptor (beta chain) is described in this entry. Its antigen is currently unknown. It was with 60 Vbeta and 13 Jbeta primers that the PCR ran. Assay: immunoSEQ multiplex PCR; the TCRdb copy retains only in-frame clones and omits some. The table lists roughly 150,000 clones, around two thirds of them singletons. The data belong to a study of cytomegalovirus exposure and HLA in healthy donors. The wider study: Most donors, 80% to 90% of approximately 400 genotyped, fell in the Caucasian-associated ancestry cluster. Overall study findings and caveats: As was reported, the HLA-A and HLA-B alleles of most subjects were accurately predicted from TCR beta sequences. Previous analysis showed most TCR beta V segments were productive about 87% or about 30% of the time. Reports showed the classifier diagnosing cytomegalovirus status with high specificity and sensitivity.

The sequenced sample was PBMCs. This clonotype was sampled from a man aged 25-45 years in good health and CMV-seropositive.

This chain's CDR3 is CASSFRGYTEAFF. The CDR3 DNA reads TGTGCCAGCAGTTTTCGCGGTTACACTGAAGCTTTCTTT. The rearrangement joins TRBV27 to TRBJ1-1, with no clear D. Germline V lookup: CDR1 MNHEY, CDR2 SMNVEV (reference sequence). The CDR3 contains 13 residues. V shed 3 bases and J shed 3 bases, with 8 bases lying between them.